The rows below give T cell receptor beta chains drawn from one sample of a study of T cells in Graves' hyperthyroidism and ophthalmopathy. TCRdb ran MiXCR on the multiplex PCR reads and lists one entry per CDR3 protein. The sample has some 350,000 distinct CDR3 sequences, about 15% seen once. Specimen: blood. The source of these receptors is a woman under 30 with Graves' hyperthyroidism that later progressed to Graves' ophthalmopathy. The CDR3 runs from the conserved cysteine through the conserved F or W. D genes are given only for firm matches. Size tells how often a clone was seen (once, few, many) or the class of an expanded clone, and some rows leave it out.

j_gene	abundance	d_gene	v_gene	CDR3nt	CDR3aa
TRBJ2-5	-	TRBD1	TRBV6-1	TGTGCCAGCGGGACAGCCGACCAAGAGACCCAGTACTTC	CASGTADQETQYF
TRBJ1-2	few	-	TRBV14	TGTGCCAGCAGCCGTGCCAGGGTCTTGGGCTATGGCTACACCTTC	CASSRARVLGYGYTF
TRBJ2-1	many	TRBD2	TRBV12-3/TRBV12-4	TGTGCCAGCAGCCGGCCGGACACCGGGACTAGCGACTACAATGAGCAGTTCTTC	CASSRPDTGTSDYNEQFF
TRBJ2-5	many	-	TRBV30	TGTGCCTGGTCCCGATCACAAGAGACCCAGTACTTC	CAWSRSQETQYF
TRBJ2-3	few	-	TRBV6-6	TGTGCCAGCAGTTACTCTCCCAGCGGAATCACAGATACGCAGTATTTT	CASSYSPSGITDTQYF
TRBJ1-4	many	-	TRBV30	TGTGCCTGGAGTAGAGGGCCTAATGAAAAACTGTTTTTT	CAWSRGPNEKLFF
TRBJ2-7	many	TRBD1	TRBV4-1	TGCGCCAGCAGCCAATCCGGGACAGGGGGATACGAGCAGTACTTC	CASSQSGTGGYEQYF
TRBJ2-3	many	-	TRBV28	TGTGCCAGCAGTTTAAGCAGTTCCACAGATACGCAGTATTTT	CASSLSSSTDTQYF
TRBJ2-2	-	-	TRBV27	TGTGCCAGCAGTCCATACCGGGGGACCGGGGAGCTGTTTTTT	CASSPYRGTGELFF
TRBJ2-7	-	-	TRBV4-1	TGCGCCAACAGCCATGCAGACGGCTACGAGCAGTACTTC	CANSHADGYEQYF
TRBJ1-2	-	-	TRBV2	TGTGCCAGCAGGGACACTAACTATGGCTACACCTTC	CASRDTNYGYTF
TRBJ2-3	many	TRBD1	TRBV28	TGTGCCAGCAGTCCCTGGACAGGGGGCAAAACAGATACGCAGTATTTT	CASSPWTGGKTDTQYF
TRBJ2-5	many	TRBD1	TRBV13	TGTGCCAGCAGCACGGGGACAGTCCAAGAGACCCAGTACTTC	CASSTGTVQETQYF
TRBJ2-2	-	-	TRBV6-1	TGTGCCAGCAGTTCCAAGGGAGGGGGCGATAAGAGCACCGGGGAGCTGTTTTTT	CASSSKGGGDKSTGELFF
TRBJ2-5	many	-	TRBV7-9	TGTGCCAGCAGCTTACTTAGGGGGGGTGAGACCCAGTACTTC	CASSLLRGGETQYF
TRBJ2-3	few	-	TRBV12-3/TRBV12-4	TGTGCCAGCAGTCCTAGTGGCGCAGATACGCAGTATTTT	CASSPSGADTQYF
TRBJ2-7	many	-	TRBV20-1	TGCAGTGTTGACTCCCATTCCTACGAGCAGTACTTC	CSVDSHSYEQYF
TRBJ1-1	many	-	TRBV6-1	TGTGCCAGCAGTGAAGGGAGGTTAGTGAACACTGAAGCTTTCTTT	CASSEGRLVNTEAFF
TRBJ2-2	-	TRBD2	TRBV7-2	TGTGCCAGCAGCCTCCGGGCGGGAGTCACCGGGGAGCTGTTTTTT	CASSLRAGVTGELFF
TRBJ2-3	many	-	TRBV2	TGTGCCAGCACCGCAGGGGAAGGGGCCACAGATACGCAGTATTTT	CASTAGEGATDTQYF
TRBJ2-1	-	TRBD1	TRBV19	TGTGCCAGTAGTATACTTAGGGGGCCCACCGACGCCAATGAGCAGTTCTTC	CASSILRGPTDANEQFF
TRBJ1-5	many	-	TRBV3-1	TGTGCCAGCAGCCCGTCAGAAACGCTTCAGCCCCAGCATTTT	CASSPSETLQPQHF
TRBJ2-1	many	-	TRBV28	TGTGCCAGCAGTTTAGGGCAGCTGGGGGGCAATGAGCAGTTCTTC	CASSLGQLGGNEQFF
TRBJ2-7	many	-	TRBV20-1	TGCAGTGCTTTAACCGGGACCTCCTACGAGCAGTACTTC	CSALTGTSYEQYF
TRBJ2-7	many	TRBD2	TRBV3-1	TGTGCCAGCAGCCACGGACCGGGACTAGCGGAATACGAGCAGTACTTC	CASSHGPGLAEYEQYF
TRBJ2-5	many	TRBD2	TRBV20-1	TGCAGTGCAAAAGCGGGAGGACCGCAAGAGACCCAGTACTTC	CSAKAGGPQETQYF
TRBJ2-1	-	TRBD2	TRBV20-1	TGCAGTGCCGAGGACAGGGCTGGGACTAGCGGGAGTAGGCCGCAGTTCTTC	CSAEDRAGTSGSRPQFF
TRBJ1-5	many	TRBD1	TRBV2	TGTGCCAGCAGTGAATTGAGACAGGGGGCTCAGCCCCAGCATTTT	CASSELRQGAQPQHF
TRBJ1-5	many	-	TRBV12-3/TRBV12-4	TGTGCCAGCAGTTTTGAGACAGTCGGTCAGCCCCAGCATTTT	CASSFETVGQPQHF
TRBJ2-1	few	TRBD1	TRBV7-3	TGTGCCAGCAGCCCCACAGGGGGGTATGAGCAGTTCTTC	CASSPTGGYEQFF
TRBJ2-3	-	-	TRBV24-1	TGTGCCACCAGTGATCAGGTATTGAGGGAGGGCACAGATACGCAGTATTTT	CATSDQVLREGTDTQYF